A selection of T cell receptor beta chains follows, all from one sample in a study of blood T cell repertoires in COVID-19. Libraries were prepared by immunoSEQ multiplex PCR; TCRdb keeps only in-frame clonotypes and omits some of them. The repertoire holds some 320,000 clones, with about 89% as singletons. Sequencing used PBMCs or T cells enriched from blood (not recorded which). Receptors originate from a man aged 55 to 70 who had recovered from COVID-19. The CDR3 runs from the conserved cysteine through the conserved F or W. D genes are given only for firm matches. A clone size is listed for some rows: how often the clone was seen (once, few, many), or a class if it is expanded.

d_call j_call clone_size v_call cdr3_nt cdr3_aa
- TRBJ1-4 once TRBV6-1 TGTGCCAGCAGTGGCGCGACAGCCCGTAATGAAAAACTGTTTTTT CASSGATARNEKLFF
- TRBJ2-7 - TRBV27 TGTGCCAGCAGTCCCCGTCCTAGCAGGTACTACGAGCAGTACTTC CASSPRPSRYYEQYF
- TRBJ2-7 - TRBV12-3/TRBV12-4 TGTGCCAGCAGTTGGAGAGGGTCCGAGCAGTACTTC CASSWRGSEQYF
- TRBJ2-3 - TRBV7-3 TGTGCCAGCAGCCGGACTATCCGCACAGATACGCAGTATTTT CASSRTIRTDTQYF
- TRBJ1-6 - TRBV5-1 TGCGCCAGCAGCTTGGCGAGTGCTGATTCACCCCTCCACTTT CASSLASADSPLHF
TRBD1 TRBJ1-2 - TRBV28 TGTGCCAGCAGTACGACAGGGTATGGCTACACCTTC CASSTTGYGYTF
TRBD2 TRBJ2-1 few TRBV29-1 TGCAGCGTTTTCCCGGGAGGCAATGAGCAGTTCTTC CSVFPGGNEQFF
TRBD2 TRBJ2-7 - TRBV5-1 TGCGCCAGCAGCTATACTAGCGGGAGTTCCTACGAGCAGTACTTC CASSYTSGSSYEQYF
TRBD2 TRBJ2-5 - TRBV9 TGTGCCAGCAGCGTCGGGACTAGGGGATTAGAGACCCAGTACTTC CASSVGTRGLETQYF
- TRBJ1-4 - TRBV14 TGTGCCAGCAGCCAACCCACGACAGCGAACAATGAAAAACTGTTTTTT CASSQPTTANNEKLFF
- TRBJ2-7 - TRBV10-3 TGTGCCATCCGGGGGGCGTCTAGCACGAGCTCCTACGAGCAGTACTTC CAIRGASSTSSYEQYF
- TRBJ2-3 few TRBV5-1 TGCGCCAGCAGCTTGTCAAGCGGCACAGATACGCAGTATTTT CASSLSSGTDTQYF
TRBD1 TRBJ1-2 - TRBV2 TGTGCCAGCAATGTCTTGACAGGGGGCTATGGCTACACCTTC CASNVLTGGYGYTF
- TRBJ1-2 - TRBV19 TGTGCCAGTAGTATAGTAGAGGGCCTACGCGGCTACACCTTC CASSIVEGLRGYTF
- TRBJ1-2 - TRBV15 TGTGCCACCAGCAGAGGACGGGAAACCGATGGCTACACCTTC CATSRGRETDGYTF
- TRBJ1-1 - TRBV7-6 TGTGCCAGCAGCTTAGGGGCGGGGGGCAAAGACACTGAAGCTTTCTTT CASSLGAGGKDTEAFF
TRBD2 TRBJ2-1 - TRBV19 TGTGCCAGTAGTAACCCGGGACTAGCGGGAGGTAGTGCCTACAATGAGCAGTTCTTC CASSNPGLAGGSAYNEQFF
TRBD2 TRBJ2-1 - TRBV7-2 TGTGCCAGCAGCAAGACTAGCGGGAGCTACAATGAGCAGTTCTTC CASSKTSGSYNEQFF
TRBD1 TRBJ1-2 - TRBV13 TGTGCCAGCAGCTTTGGCCGACAGGGCCTCTATGGCTACACCTTC CASSFGRQGLYGYTF
TRBD2 TRBJ2-7 - TRBV3-1/TRBV3-2 TGTGCCAGCAGCCAGACCGGGACTAGGGTCTTC CASSQTGTRVF
TRBD1 TRBJ1-6 - TRBV28 TGTGCCAGCAGTGCCCCAGGGACAGGGGGTGAATCACCCCTCCACTTT CASSAPGTGGESPLHF
- TRBJ1-2 few TRBV28 TGTGCCAGCAGTCTTGACAGCAACTATGGCTACACCTTC CASSLDSNYGYTF
- TRBJ1-1 - TRBV5-4 TGTGCCAGCAGCTTGGACAGGGAGAACACTGAAGCTTTCTTT CASSLDRENTEAFF
- TRBJ1-2 once TRBV28 TGTGCCAGCAGTACCCGGACAGTTTCTGGCTACACCTTC CASSTRTVSGYTF
TRBD2 TRBJ2-1 - TRBV7-3 TGTGCCAGCAGCTTTAGCGGGAGTTACAATGAGCAGTTCTTC CASSFSGSYNEQFF
- TRBJ1-1 - TRBV24-1 TGTGCCACCAGGGGTTTACAGGGGAACACTGAAGCTTTCTTT CATRGLQGNTEAFF
- TRBJ2-7 few TRBV5-1 TGCGCCAGCAGCTTTCTCGGTAGCTCCTACGAGCAGTACTTC CASSFLGSSYEQYF
- TRBJ1-2 - TRBV28 TGTGCCAGCGGCGGGGGCTCCTATGGCTACACCTTC CASGGGSYGYTF
TRBD1 TRBJ1-2 - TRBV9 TGTGCCAGCAGCGTAAGGGACAGGGAGTCGAGAGGCTACACCTTC CASSVRDRESRGYTF
- TRBJ1-4 - TRBV7-9 TGTGCCAGCAGCTTAGTTCTGGCCCGAAATGAAAAACTGTTTTTT CASSLVLARNEKLFF
- TRBJ2-5 few TRBV15 TGTGCCACCAGCAGAGCTCCTAAAGAGACCCAGTACTTC CATSRAPKETQYF
- TRBJ2-2 - TRBV6-5 TGTGCCAGCAGTTACGCGCCGGGACAAGCAACCGGGGAGCTGTTTTTT CASSYAPGQATGELFF
TRBD1 TRBJ1-5 - TRBV6-5 TGTGCCAGCAGTACCGGACAGGGGAGGTATCAGCCCCAGCATTTT CASSTGQGRYQPQHF
- TRBJ2-3 - TRBV6-5 TGTGCCAGCAGTTACTCGTTTGCGGATACGCAGTATTTT CASSYSFADTQYF
- TRBJ1-4 - TRBV18 TGTGCCAGCTCACAAGGGGGTGCAACTAATGAAAAACTGTTTTTT CASSQGGATNEKLFF
TRBD1 TRBJ1-1 once TRBV7-9 TGTGCCAGCAGCCCGCGGACAGGGAACACTGAAGCTTTCTTT CASSPRTGNTEAFF
TRBD2 TRBJ2-1 - TRBV2 TGTGCCAGCAGTGAATCAGCGGGAGGGTACAATGAGCAGTTCTTC CASSESAGGYNEQFF
TRBD1 TRBJ1-2 - TRBV6-5 TGTGCCAGCAGTTTCGACAGGGGAGACTATGGCTACACCTTC CASSFDRGDYGYTF
- TRBJ2-3 - TRBV7-2 TGTGCCAGCAGCCCGCGCCCCATCAAACCCACAGATACGCAGTATTTT CASSPRPIKPTDTQYF
- TRBJ2-5 - TRBV27 TGTGCCAGCACGGCAGGGTACCAAGAGACCCAGTACTTC CASTAGYQETQYF
TRBD2 TRBJ2-7 - TRBV7-6 TGTGCCAGCAGCTTAGTTGCGACTAGCGGGAGAAACTACGAGCAGTACTTC CASSLVATSGRNYEQYF
- TRBJ2-1 - TRBV9 TGTGCCAGCAGCGACGCCGGGACTCACTACAATGAGCAGTTCTTC CASSDAGTHYNEQFF
TRBD2 TRBJ2-7 - TRBV7-2 TGTGCCAGCAGCCCTTCCCTAGCGGGACAGGAGCAGTACTTC CASSPSLAGQEQYF
- TRBJ2-3 - TRBV6-5 TGTGCCTACAGGGTGTCGGGTGCTTCAGATACGCAGTATTTT CAYRVSGASDTQYF
- TRBJ1-2 - TRBV19 TGTGCCAGTAGTATCGGGAGGCCCACTACCAACTATGGCTACACCTTC CASSIGRPTTNYGYTF